The rows below give T cell receptor beta chains drawn from one sample of a study of long-term antiretroviral therapy in people with HIV. Sequencing used immunoSEQ multiplex PCR; TCRdb keeps in-frame clones, though not all of them. The sample gives about 30,000 clones, approximately 81% of which show up once; about 8.2% is in the top ten. The input for sequencing was unsorted PBMCs, taken 3 years after starting antiretroviral therapy. The receptors shown here come from a middle-aged man with HIV. CDR3s include the opening cysteine and the closing phenylalanine or tryptophan. Part of the rows lack a size; the others show once, few, many or a class for expanded clones.

CDR3aa: CASSYSRGTDTQYF
v_gene: TRBV6-5
abundance: -

CDR3aa: CASSSVGWQANYGYTF
v_gene: TRBV7-8
abundance: -

CDR3aa: CASSQGTSSSYNEQFF
v_gene: TRBV6-6
abundance: -

CDR3aa: CASSFQETQYF
v_gene: TRBV5-4
abundance: -

CDR3aa: CSVESGSRENIQYF
v_gene: TRBV29-1
abundance: -

CDR3aa: CASSSYASGGFPNEQFF
v_gene: TRBV7-3
abundance: -

CDR3aa: CASSIDSGDSLDSDNQPQHF
v_gene: TRBV19
abundance: -

CDR3aa: CASSPTVTTTDTQYF
v_gene: TRBV28
abundance: -

CDR3aa: CASSSQTGSLEAFF
v_gene: TRBV9
abundance: -

CDR3aa: CASSEGGNLNTEAFF
v_gene: TRBV6-1
abundance: once

CDR3aa: CASTHHTVTLGANVLTF
v_gene: TRBV28
abundance: -

CDR3aa: CASSGTSDTGELFF
v_gene: TRBV9
abundance: -

CDR3aa: CASSLGAGGLANYGYTF
v_gene: TRBV5-1
abundance: -

CDR3aa: CAWKLAEKLNEQFF
v_gene: TRBV30
abundance: -

CDR3aa: CASSPSAGKYQETQYF
v_gene: TRBV14
abundance: -

CDR3aa: CASSLAFRGLEGYTF
v_gene: TRBV7-8
abundance: -

CDR3aa: CASSPIGRAFF
v_gene: TRBV18
abundance: -

CDR3aa: CASSERLLTDTQYF
v_gene: TRBV10-2
abundance: -

CDR3aa: CASSITGDLEQYF
v_gene: TRBV5-1
abundance: -

CDR3aa: CASGPANQPQHF
v_gene: TRBV10-2
abundance: -

CDR3aa: CASSQERGGPDTQYF
v_gene: TRBV4-2
abundance: -

CDR3aa: CASSPHLGTSGSKSETQYF
v_gene: TRBV28
abundance: -

CDR3aa: CASSLKLAQNNEQFF
v_gene: TRBV5-4
abundance: -

CDR3aa: CASSPSVYSGNTIYF
v_gene: TRBV6-5
abundance: -

CDR3aa: CASSPDRGVGSPLHF
v_gene: TRBV5-1
abundance: -

CDR3aa: CASSPFGQGPNTEAFF
v_gene: TRBV5-6
abundance: -

CDR3aa: CASSEGTGVGQPQHF
v_gene: TRBV11-1
abundance: -

CDR3aa: CASTGTDQETQYF
v_gene: TRBV9
abundance: once

CDR3aa: CASSLVQGMTEAFF
v_gene: TRBV5-1
abundance: -

CDR3aa: CASSHTGTSDSYEQYF
v_gene: TRBV4-1
abundance: few

CDR3aa: CASSSRGGGTQYF
v_gene: TRBV11-2
abundance: -

CDR3aa: CASSVGVSTDTQYF
v_gene: TRBV7-9
abundance: -

CDR3aa: CASSQRNRDEAFF
v_gene: TRBV7-7
abundance: -

CDR3aa: CASSLTPSFHYEQYF
v_gene: TRBV7-2
abundance: few

CDR3aa: CASSLKGRETGELFF
v_gene: TRBV7-9
abundance: -

CDR3aa: CASSRSGSSYEQYF
v_gene: TRBV7-9
abundance: -

CDR3aa: CASSQAGSYEQYF
v_gene: TRBV4-2
abundance: few

CDR3aa: CASSSRAEYNEQFF
v_gene: TRBV7-3
abundance: -

CDR3aa: CSVVGLAETRLSYEQYF
v_gene: TRBV29-1
abundance: -

CDR3aa: CAIRADRGDTGELFF
v_gene: TRBV10-3
abundance: -

CDR3aa: CASRARGSNEQFF
v_gene: TRBV5-6
abundance: -

CDR3aa: CSLRTSEAYEQYF
v_gene: TRBV29-1
abundance: -

CDR3aa: CSGRTGASTEAFF
v_gene: TRBV29-1
abundance: -

CDR3aa: CASRDLSYEQYF
v_gene: TRBV6-5
abundance: -

CDR3aa: CASSPGTPYNEQFF
v_gene: TRBV7-3
abundance: -

CDR3aa: CASREGDSGANVLTF
v_gene: TRBV25-1
abundance: once

CDR3aa: CASIEVGEVTHEQYF
v_gene: TRBV11-3
abundance: once